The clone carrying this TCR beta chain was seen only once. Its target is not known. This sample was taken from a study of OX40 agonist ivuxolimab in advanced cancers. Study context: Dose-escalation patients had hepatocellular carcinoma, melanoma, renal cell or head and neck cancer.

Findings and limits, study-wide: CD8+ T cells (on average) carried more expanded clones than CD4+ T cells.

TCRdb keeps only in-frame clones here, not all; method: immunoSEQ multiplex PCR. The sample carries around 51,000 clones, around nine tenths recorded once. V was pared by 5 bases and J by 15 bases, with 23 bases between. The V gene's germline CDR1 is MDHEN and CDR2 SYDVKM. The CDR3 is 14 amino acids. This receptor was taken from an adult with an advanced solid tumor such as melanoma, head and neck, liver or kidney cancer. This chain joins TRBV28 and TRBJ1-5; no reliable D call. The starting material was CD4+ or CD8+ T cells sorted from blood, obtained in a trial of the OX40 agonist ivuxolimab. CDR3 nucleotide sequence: TGTGCCAGCAGTCCGGGGTCCGTTCTGACGGAGCGGCATTTT. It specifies CASSPGSVLTERHF.